A selection of T cell receptor beta chains follows, all from one sample in a study of T cells in Graves' hyperthyroidism and ophthalmopathy. TCRdb reprocessed the multiplex PCR reads with MiXCR, giving one entry per CDR3 protein. The table shows some 340,000 distinct CDR3 sequences, with around 13% occurring only once. The sample was blood. The receptors stem from a woman aged 35 to 49 with Graves' ophthalmopathy. Both conserved end residues are part of each CDR3. A D gene is named only where the DNA matches it firmly. Not all rows give a size; the values are once, few, many and, for expanded clones, a class.

d_gene	abundance	len	v_gene	j_gene	CDR3aa	CDR3nt
TRBD2	many	15	TRBV28	TRBJ2-3	CASSELAGATDTQYF	TGTGCCAGCAGTGAACTAGCGGGGGCCACAGATACGCAGTATTTT
TRBD1	-	15	TRBV18	TRBJ2-2	CASSPPQTGAGELFF	TGTGCCAGCTCACCACCCCAGACAGGGGCCGGGGAGCTGTTTTTT
-	many	14	TRBV7-9	TRBJ1-2	CASSLAVQALGYTF	TGTGCCAGCAGCTTAGCGGTACAGGCTCTTGGCTACACCTTC
-	many	15	TRBV6-1	TRBJ1-1	CASSSPRDLTRLAFF	TGTGCCAGCAGTTCTCCTCGGGACCTAACACGACTGGCTTTCTTT
TRBD1	many	13	TRBV13	TRBJ1-2	CASRGQGDYGYTF	TGTGCCAGCAGGGGACAGGGGGACTATGGCTACACCTTC
TRBD1	-	16	TRBV20-1	TRBJ2-4	CSATGTGGIGKNIQYF	TGCAGTGCTACAGGGACAGGGGGTATTGGGAAAAACATTCAGTACTTC
-	many	13	TRBV12-3/TRBV12-4	TRBJ2-1	CASSLLGNNEQFF	TGTGCCAGCAGTTTGTTAGGGAACAATGAGCAGTTCTTC
TRBD1	-	13	TRBV18	TRBJ1-1	CASSPGDSPENFF	TGTGCCAGCTCACCAGGGGACAGCCCCGAAAATTTCTTT
TRBD1	many	17	TRBV19	TRBJ1-6	CASSQLRPGRGNSPLHF	TGTGCCAGTAGCCAATTACGCCCCGGCAGGGGGAATTCACCCCTCCACTTT
TRBD1	many	14	TRBV20-1	TRBJ2-1	CSAPRQGTYNEQFF	TGCAGTGCTCCCCGACAGGGTACCTACAATGAGCAGTTCTTC
TRBD1	-	16	TRBV11-2	TRBJ2-7	CASSPAPDRGYDEQYF	TGTGCCAGCAGCCCCGCCCCCGACAGGGGGTACGACGAGCAGTACTTC
TRBD1	few	14	TRBV7-9	TRBJ2-7	CASSFAGGSGEQYF	TGTGCCAGCAGCTTTGCAGGGGGATCTGGCGAGCAGTACTTC
-	many	12	TRBV19	TRBJ1-5	CASSMFNQPQHF	TGTGCCAGTAGTATGTTTAATCAGCCCCAGCATTTT
-	-	16	TRBV28	TRBJ2-6	CASTTAGAGTANVLTF	TGTGCCAGCACAACCGCCGGGGCCGGCACGGCCAACGTCCTGACTTTC
-	-	13	TRBV11-2	TRBJ2-1	CASSSEIYNEQFF	TGTGCCAGCAGCTCAGAAATATACAATGAGCAGTTCTTC
TRBD1	few	15	TRBV9	TRBJ1-2	CASSAQGVATGGYTF	TGTGCCAGCAGCGCGCAGGGGGTCGCGACTGGTGGCTACACCTTC
TRBD1	many	13	TRBV29-1	TRBJ2-1	CSVDRGRGGEQFF	TGCAGCGTTGACAGGGGGCGAGGGGGTGAGCAGTTCTTC
TRBD2	-	17	TRBV5-1	TRBJ2-1	CASSPRGAGASYNEQFF	TGCGCCAGCAGCCCGCGGGGAGCGGGGGCCTCCTACAATGAGCAGTTCTTC
-	many	14	TRBV2	TRBJ1-1	CASSSVTGDTEAFF	TGTGCCAGCAGCTCCGTGACCGGGGACACTGAAGCTTTCTTT
-	many	13	TRBV5-1	TRBJ2-7	CASSTGPTYEQYF	TGCGCCAGCAGCACGGGACCAACCTACGAGCAGTACTTC
-	few	14	TRBV7-2	TRBJ2-1	CASSLGGTSDEQFF	TGTGCCAGCAGCTTAGGAGGCACTAGTGATGAGCAGTTCTTC
-	many	15	TRBV11-2	TRBJ2-7	CASSLVGGGLNEQYF	TGTGCCAGCAGCTTAGTAGGTGGGGGCCTGAACGAGCAGTACTTC
TRBD1	many	15	TRBV28	TRBJ2-5	CASSPTMDRGKAQYF	TGTGCCAGCAGTCCTACGATGGACAGGGGTAAGGCCCAGTACTTC
TRBD1	many	17	TRBV12-3/TRBV12-4	TRBJ1-6	CASSLSSGTVLNSPLHF	TGTGCCAGCAGTTTATCATCAGGGACAGTGCTTAATTCACCCCTCCACTTT
-	many	11	TRBV29-1	TRBJ1-3	CSAPFGNTIYF	TGCAGCGCTCCCTTTGGAAACACCATATATTTT